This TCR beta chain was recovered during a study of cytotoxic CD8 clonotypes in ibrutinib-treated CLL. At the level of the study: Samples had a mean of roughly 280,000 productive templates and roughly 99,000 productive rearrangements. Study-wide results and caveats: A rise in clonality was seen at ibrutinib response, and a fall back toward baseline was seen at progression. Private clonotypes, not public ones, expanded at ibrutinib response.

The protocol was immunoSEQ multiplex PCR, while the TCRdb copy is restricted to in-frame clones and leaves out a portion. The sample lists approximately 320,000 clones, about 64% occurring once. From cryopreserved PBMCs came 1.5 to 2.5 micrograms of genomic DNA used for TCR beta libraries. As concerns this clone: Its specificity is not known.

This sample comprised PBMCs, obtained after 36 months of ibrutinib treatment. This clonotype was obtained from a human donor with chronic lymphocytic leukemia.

DNA for the CDR3: TGCGCCAGCAGTGACCTAGCGGGGGATACGCAGTATTTT. The encoded protein is CASSDLAGDTQYF. This rearrangement joins TRBV10-1 to TRBJ2-3, with TRBD2 matching 9 bases. Germline V gives CDR1 WNHNN, CDR2 SYGVQD (reference sequence). The ends lost 3 bases at V and 6 bases at J; junction bases unmatched: 1. The CDR3 totals 13 residues.